This TCR beta chain was obtained from a study of blood T cell repertoires in COVID-19. Study in general: Specimens from acute and convalescent COVID-19 originated in the United States, Italy and Spain.

The germline V gene has CDR1 SGDLS and CDR2 YYNGEE. Trimming removed 2 bases at V and 9 bases at J, with 12 bases between. The CDR3 runs to 13 residues. Repertoires were generated with immunoSEQ multiplex PCR, while TCRdb's copy carries only in-frame clones and drops some. The sample consists of 250,000 or so clones, about 80% of them appearing once. In assigning cohorts, the study relied on participant-reported clinical history. Source material: PBMCs or T cells enriched from blood (not recorded which). This rearrangement joins TRBV9 to TRBJ2-1; no clear D gene. The receptor comes from a middle-aged woman who had been exposed to COVID-19. The CDR3 spells CASSVFEFSEQFF. The CDR3 bases are TGTGCCAGCAGCGTTTTCGAATTTAGTGAGCAGTTCTTC.